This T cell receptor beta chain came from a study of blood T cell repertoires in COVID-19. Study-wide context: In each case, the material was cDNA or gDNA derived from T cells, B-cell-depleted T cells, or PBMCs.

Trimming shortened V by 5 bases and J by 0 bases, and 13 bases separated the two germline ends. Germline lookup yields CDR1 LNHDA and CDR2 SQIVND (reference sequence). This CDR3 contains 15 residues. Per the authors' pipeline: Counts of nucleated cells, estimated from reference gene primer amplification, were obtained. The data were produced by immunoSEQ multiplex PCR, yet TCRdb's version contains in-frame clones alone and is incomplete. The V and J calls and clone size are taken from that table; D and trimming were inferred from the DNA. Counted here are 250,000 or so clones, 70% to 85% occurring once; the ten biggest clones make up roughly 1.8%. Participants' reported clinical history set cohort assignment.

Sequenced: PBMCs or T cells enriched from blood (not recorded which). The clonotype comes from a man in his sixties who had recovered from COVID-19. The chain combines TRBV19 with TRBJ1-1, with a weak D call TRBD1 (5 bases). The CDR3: CASSREGPMNTEAFF. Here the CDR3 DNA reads TGTGCCAGTAGTCGGGAGGGGCCCATGAACACTGAAGCTTTCTTT.